This paragraph reports one T cell receptor (beta chain). Its antigen is still unknown. The sample comes from a study of cytomegalovirus exposure and HLA in healthy donors. General observations from the study: In vitro testing confirmed a few CMV-associated chains as specific for CMV antigens. As a later analysis showed, several of the most significant clusters appeared to be linked to common viral pathogens.

The study ran its PCR with 60 Vbeta and 13 Jbeta primers. In the source study's methods: An analysis performed later counted 75 million to 80 million unique TCR beta chains (around 10 million of them shared). The table came from immunoSEQ multiplex PCR; TCRdb's copy has only in-frame clones and leaves some out. The DNA was the basis for D and trimming; V, J and clone size are from that table. This table lists approximately 130,000 clones. This CDR3 contains 15 residues. Germline-derived CDR1 and CDR2 are GTSNPN and SVGIG (reference sequence). Between the trimmed V and J ends, which lost 3 bases and 5 bases, there was a span of 19 bases.

The TCR sequence derives from a woman aged 60 to 75 in good health and CMV-seronegative. V gene TRBV30 combines with J gene TRBJ2-5, with a possible D match to TRBD1 (5 bases). Sequenced sample: PBMCs. The CDR3 bases are TGTGCCTGGAGCCAGAAGAATCAGGGCCTGGAGACCCAGTACTTC. It specifies CAWSQKNQGLETQYF. The variable domain in full, completed from reference TRBV30 and TRBJ2-5, reads SQTIHQWPATLVQPVGSPLSLECTVEGTSNPNLYWYRQAAGRGLQLLFYSVGIGQISSEVPQNLSASRPQDRQFILSSKKLLLSDSGFYLCAWSQKNQGLETQYFGPGTRLLVL.